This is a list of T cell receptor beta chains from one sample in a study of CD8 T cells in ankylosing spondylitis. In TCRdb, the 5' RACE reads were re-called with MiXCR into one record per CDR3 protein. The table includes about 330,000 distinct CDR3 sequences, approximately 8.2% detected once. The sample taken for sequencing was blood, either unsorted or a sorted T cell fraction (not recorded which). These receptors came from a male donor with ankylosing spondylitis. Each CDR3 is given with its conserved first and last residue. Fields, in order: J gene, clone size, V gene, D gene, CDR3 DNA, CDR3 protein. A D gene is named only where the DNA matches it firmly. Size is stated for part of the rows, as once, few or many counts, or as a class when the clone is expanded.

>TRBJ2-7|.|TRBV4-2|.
TGTGCCAGCAGCCAAGTGGGGGCGGGCGACGACGAGCAGTACTTC
CASSQVGAGDDEQYF
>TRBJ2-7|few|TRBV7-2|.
TGTGCCAGCAGCCTCAGTGCCGGGATCGCCTACGAGCAGTACTTC
CASSLSAGIAYEQYF
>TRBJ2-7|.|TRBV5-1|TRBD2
TGCGCCAGCAGCGCCAGCGGGAGACAGCGCGAGCAGTACTTC
CASSASGRQREQYF
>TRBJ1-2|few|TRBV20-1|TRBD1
TGCAGTGCCAAAGAAACTGTACAGGGGATAGATGGCTACACCTTC
CSAKETVQGIDGYTF
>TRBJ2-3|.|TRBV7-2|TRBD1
TGTGCCAGCAGCTTAGGGGGCAGGGGGCGCTTAAATACGCAGTATTTT
CASSLGGRGRLNTQYF
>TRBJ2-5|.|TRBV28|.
TGTGCCAGCAGAGGACCGGGGACTGCAATCCAAGAGACCCAGTACTTC
CASRGPGTAIQETQYF
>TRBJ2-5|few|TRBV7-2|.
TGTGCCAGCAGCAATAGGGGTTTCCAAGAGACCCAGTACTTC
CASSNRGFQETQYF
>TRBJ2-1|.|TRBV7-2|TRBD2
TGTGCCAGCAGCGGGACTAGCGGGAGGGCTCGTGAGCAGTTCTTC
CASSGTSGRAREQFF
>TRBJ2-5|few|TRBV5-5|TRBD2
TGTGCCAGCAGCTTGCTGACTAGCGGGAGGGCCGAACAAGAGACCCAGTACTTC
CASSLLTSGRAEQETQYF
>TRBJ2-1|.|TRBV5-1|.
TGCGCCAGCAGCTCCCGTTACCGGAGCTCCTACAATGAGCAGTTCTTC
CASSSRYRSSYNEQFF
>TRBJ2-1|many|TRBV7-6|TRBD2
TGTGCCAGCAGCTCATTCCCCCTAGAGCGGGGCTCCTACAATGAGCAGTTCTTC
CASSSFPLERGSYNEQFF
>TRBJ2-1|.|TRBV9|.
TGTGCCAGCAGCGTAGTAGTGGCGTTCTACAATGAGCAGTTCTTC
CASSVVVAFYNEQFF
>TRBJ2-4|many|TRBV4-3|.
TGCGCCAGCAGCCAAGGTTTGCGGGGACAAAACATTCAGTACTTC
CASSQGLRGQNIQYF
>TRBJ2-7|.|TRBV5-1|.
TGCGCCAGCAGCCCTTTTTTAAGTGGGAGGGAGCAGTACTTC
CASSPFLSGREQYF
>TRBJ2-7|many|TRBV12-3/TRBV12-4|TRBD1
TGTGCCAGCAGGCCCCGGGACAGGGTTTGGGAGCAGTACTTC
CASRPRDRVWEQYF
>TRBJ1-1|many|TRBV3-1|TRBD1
TGTGCCAGCGCCCGGGACAGGGTCACTGAAGCTTTCTTT
CASARDRVTEAFF
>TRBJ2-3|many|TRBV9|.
TGTGCCAGCAGCGTAGGAGAGGGGATGGCTGGAGATACGCAGTATTTT
CASSVGEGMAGDTQYF
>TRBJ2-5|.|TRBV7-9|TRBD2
TGTGCCAGCAGCTCCGGACTAGCGGGGCTCCAAGAGACCCAGTACTTC
CASSSGLAGLQETQYF
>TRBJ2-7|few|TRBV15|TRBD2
TGTGCCACCTACCACTCAGCGGGAGGGCCACCAGAAGGGGAGCAGTACTTC
CATYHSAGGPPEGEQYF
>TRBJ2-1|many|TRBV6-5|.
TGTGCCAGCAGTTACAAATGGAGTGGCTCCTACAATGAGCAGTTCTTC
CASSYKWSGSYNEQFF
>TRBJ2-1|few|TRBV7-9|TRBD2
TGTGCCAGCAGCCCCAGCGGGAGAAATGAGCAGTTCTTC
CASSPSGRNEQFF
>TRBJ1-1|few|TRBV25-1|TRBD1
TGTGCCAGCAGTGAATGGGGGACAGGCGGGACTGAAGCTTTCTTT
CASSEWGTGGTEAFF
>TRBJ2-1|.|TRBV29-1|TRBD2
TGCAGCGTTATGCCTGCGGGAGATGAGCAGTTCTTC
CSVMPAGDEQFF
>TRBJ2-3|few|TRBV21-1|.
TGTGCCAGCAGCAATCCGCTAGCGGGAGCGGCAGATACGCAGTATTTT
CASSNPLAGAADTQYF
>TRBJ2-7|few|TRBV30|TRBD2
TGTGCCTGGAGTCTTTCACTCGGGGGGAGACAAGGGCAGTACTTC
CAWSLSLGGRQGQYF